Reported below is one T cell receptor beta chain. The CDR3 contains 14 residues. V shed 6 bases and J 3 bases; nucleotides not matched to a gene: 6. Looked up from germline, CDR1 is LNHDA and CDR2 is SQIVND (reference sequence). The sample originates from a study of blood T cell repertoires in COVID-19. Original data processing: Counts of nucleated cells, estimated from reference gene primer amplification, were obtained. Here immunoSEQ multiplex PCR was the method, and the copy in TCRdb shows in-frame clones only, minus some. That table gives V, J and clone size, and the DNA gave D and trimming. This sample carries roughly 150,000 clones, approximately 82% of them seen once, and the ten largest clones take 10% to 15%.

The sample was peripheral blood. The chain joins TRBV19 to TRBJ1-1; TRBD1 matches 8 bases. This TCR came from a man between 65 and 80 years old who had recovered from COVID-19. The DNA of the CDR3 is TGTGCCAGTAGCCCCATGGACAGGGACACTGAAGCTTTCTTT. Its protein product is CASSPMDRDTEAFF.